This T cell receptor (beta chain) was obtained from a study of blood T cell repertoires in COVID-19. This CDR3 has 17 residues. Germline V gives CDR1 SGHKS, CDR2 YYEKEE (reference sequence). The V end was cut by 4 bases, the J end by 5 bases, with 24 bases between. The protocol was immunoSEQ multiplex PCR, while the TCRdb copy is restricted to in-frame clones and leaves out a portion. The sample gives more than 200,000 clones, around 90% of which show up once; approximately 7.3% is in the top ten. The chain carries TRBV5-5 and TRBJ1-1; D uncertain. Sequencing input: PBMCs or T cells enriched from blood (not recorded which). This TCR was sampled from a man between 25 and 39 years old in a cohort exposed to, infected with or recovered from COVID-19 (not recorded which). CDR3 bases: TGTGCCAGCAGCCTCCTCCCCCTGGGCCCGCCGGTTACTGAAGCTTTCTTT. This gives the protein CASSLLPLGPPVTEAFF.